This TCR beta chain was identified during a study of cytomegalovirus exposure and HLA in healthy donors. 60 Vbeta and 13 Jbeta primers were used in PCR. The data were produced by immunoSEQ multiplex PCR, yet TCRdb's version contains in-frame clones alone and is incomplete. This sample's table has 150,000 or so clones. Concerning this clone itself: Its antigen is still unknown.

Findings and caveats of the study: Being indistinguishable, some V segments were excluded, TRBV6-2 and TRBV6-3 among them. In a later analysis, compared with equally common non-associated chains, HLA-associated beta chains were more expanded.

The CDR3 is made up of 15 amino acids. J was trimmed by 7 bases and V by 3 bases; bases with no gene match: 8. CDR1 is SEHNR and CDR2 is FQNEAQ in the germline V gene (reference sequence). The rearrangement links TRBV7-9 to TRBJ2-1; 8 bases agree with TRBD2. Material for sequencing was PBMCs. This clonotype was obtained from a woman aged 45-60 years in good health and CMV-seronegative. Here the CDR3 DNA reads TGTGCCAGCAGCTTCACTAGCGGAGCTTTTAATGAGCAGTTCTTC. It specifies CASSFTSGAFNEQFF.